Listed here are 22 T cell receptor beta chains from one sample, sequenced in a study of human T cells and chemical hapten exposure (TCRdb year 2021). Explained via the paper, the time point label denotes: patch test 1, 2 weeks after DPC sensitization. In the paper's terms, the treatment or condition label means: therapeutic diphenylcyclopropenone sensitization with weekly scalp DPC. The library was prepared using RACE. The reads were generated on a NextSeq 500. TCRdb reprocessed the public reads (quality trimming at Q25 with fastp, clone calling with MiXCR) and kept in-frame beta chains. When rows share a CDR3 protein, they turn into one entry using the most common DNA and genes. This sample holds some 350,000 distinct CDR3 sequences; under 9% were observed only once. The ten largest clones represent about 8% of the sample. The source material was whole blood, sampled in connection with sensitization to the hapten diphenylcyclopropenone (DPC). The receptors derive from a woman younger than 35 with alopecia areata. Some clones in this sample may be carry-over from other donors' samples.

The CDR3 DNA sequence: TGTGCCAGCAGCGTAGCCCCGGGTCGCGGCACTGAAGCTTTCTTT. Its protein product is CASSVAPGRGTEAFF. The chain combines TRBV9 with TRBJ1-1; the D is unclear. Germline loops: CDR1 SGDLS, CDR2 YYNGEE. This CDR3 comprises 15 residues. Between the trimmed V and J ends, which lost 0 bases and 4 bases, there was a span of 13 bases.

This clonotype showed up just a few times. V and J are TRBV6-6 and TRBJ1-4, with D uncertain. Germline V CDR1 and CDR2: MNHNY, SVGAGI (reference sequence). CDR3 length equals 14 residues. Trimming took off 5 bases at V and 4 bases at J, with 11 bases between the two ends. CDR3 region: CASSPRVLNEKLFF. Here the CDR3 DNA reads TGTGCCAGCAGTCCAAGAGTCCTTAATGAAAAACTGTTTTTT.

The rearrangement links TRBV29-1 to TRBJ1-1; D perhaps matches TRBD1 (6 bases). CDR3 length equals 13 residues. V lost 4 bases, J lost 4 bases, and 13 bases lay in between. Germline assignment: CDR1 SQVTM and CDR2 ANQGSEA. Here the CDR3 reads CSVVQGIATEAFF. The CDR3 DNA reads TGCAGCGTTGTGCAGGGGATAGCCACTGAAGCTTTCTTT.

Many counts were recorded for this clonotype. The chain carries TRBV20-1 and TRBJ2-7; perhaps D is TRBD1 or TRBD2 (5 bases each). The CDR3 consists of 14 residues. V was pared by 6 bases and J by 2 bases, with 17 bases between. Germline CDR1 reads DFQATT; CDR2 reads SNEGSKA (reference sequence). This CDR3 reads CSASTGTAAYEQYF. The CDR3 region has the DNA TGCAGTGCGAGCACCGGGACGGCTGCCTACGAGCAGTACTTC.

Ten or more counts support this clonotype. V is TRBV2 and J is TRBJ2-3; weak D call: TRBD2 (7 bases). CDR1 is SNHLY and CDR2 is FYNNEI in the germline V gene. V was clipped by 5 bases and J by 4 bases, with 13 bases between them. This CDR3 is 14 amino acids long. This CDR3 is CASSIGGQADTQYF. The CDR3 DNA follows: TGTGCCAGCAGTATCGGGGGGCAAGCAGATACGCAGTATTTT.

This clonotype was seen repeatedly, ten times or more. The chain is built from TRBV12-3 or TRBV12-4 and TRBJ1-1; 9 bases fit TRBD1. This CDR3 contains 11 residues. In DNA form, the CDR3 reads TGTCGGACAGGGGTCAACACTGAAGCTTTCTTT. Protein sequence: CRTGVNTEAFF.

This clonotype was found a few times. The chain is built from TRBV7-9 and TRBJ2-3; D might be TRBD2 (5 bases). V lost 11 bases and J 0 bases, leaving 18 bases between the germline ends. CDR1 SEHNR and CDR2 FQNEAQ come from the germline V gene (reference sequence). The length of the CDR3 is 15 residues. CDR3 sequence: CALLSTRASTDTQYF. The DNA of the CDR3 is TGTGCCCTTCTTTCTACGCGGGCCAGCACAGATACGCAGTATTTT.

Worth noting for this clonotype: This may stem from a read error, because a much larger clone lies one nucleotide away. The V call is TRBV5-4, the J call TRBJ2-3; no reliable D call. There are 12 residues in the CDR3. The germline V gene has CDR1 SGHNT and CDR2 YYREEE (reference sequence). CDR3 sequence: CAISRPEDTQYF. CDR3 nucleotides: TGTGCCATCAGCCGACCAGAGGATACGCAGTATTTT.

This clonotype was detected a few times. The V and J genes are TRBV28 and TRBJ1-1; 8 bases match TRBD1. Unmatched junction bases numbered 8, after V lost 4 bases and J lost 4 bases. This CDR3 region has 15 residues. Germline lookup yields CDR1 MDHEN and CDR2 SYDVKM. CDR3 sequence reads: CASSSYRGGTTEAFF. The CDR3 DNA follows: TGTGCCAGCAGTTCGTACAGGGGGGGTACCACTGAAGCTTTCTTT.

This clonotype has ten or more counts. The chain employs TRBV29-1 and TRBJ2-2, with D perhaps matching TRBD2 (5 bases). This CDR3 has 14 amino acids. Between the trimmed V and J ends, which lost 0 bases and 6 bases, there was a span of 11 bases. Germline loops: CDR1 SQVTM, CDR2 ANQGSEA. CDR3 sequence: CSVEDGLLSGELFF. CDR3 coding DNA: TGCAGCGTTGAAGATGGACTCCTCTCCGGGGAGCTGTTTTTT.

V is TRBV4-1 and J is TRBJ2-7; the match to TRBD1 covers 8 bases. Germline loops: CDR1 MGHRA, CDR2 YSYEKL. CDR3 size: 17 residues. The V segment lost 0 bases and the J segment 3 bases; nucleotides outside the gene matches: 10. Written as DNA, the CDR3 is TGCGCCAGCAGCCAAGACGGCGGGTCAGGGGGCAACTACGAGCAGTACTTC. Encoded protein: CASSQDGGSGGNYEQYF.

Only a few counts were recorded for this clonotype. CDR3 residues: CSVGQGFNYGYTF. CDR3 in DNA: TGCAGCGTTGGGCAGGGGTTTAACTATGGCTACACCTTC. The V gene is TRBV29-1, the J gene TRBJ1-2; D is possibly TRBD1 (6 bases). From germline, CDR1 is SQVTM and CDR2 ANQGSEA. CDR3 length: 13 residues. V was pared by 4 bases and J by 1 base, with 10 bases between.

This chain joins TRBV6-2 or TRBV6-3 and TRBJ2-3; TRBD2 agrees at 7 bases. The CDR3 runs 16 residues. The ends lost 2 bases at V and 1 base at J; junction bases unmatched: 6. Germline assignment: CDR1 MNHEY and CDR2 SVGEGT. CDR3 DNA: TGTGCCAGCAGTTACGGCCCTAGCGGACGCACAGATACGCAGTATTTT. Its protein is CASSYGPSGRTDTQYF.

This chain uses TRBV20-1 with TRBJ2-3; 8 bases agree with TRBD2. Germline CDR1 reads DFQATT; CDR2 reads SNEGSKA (reference sequence). The CDR3 consists of 13 residues. The V and J ends lost 2 bases and 5 bases, in that order; junction bases with no gene match: 3. The CDR3 loop reads CSARLAGRDTQYF. In DNA form, the CDR3 reads TGCAGTGCTAGACTAGCGGGCAGAGATACGCAGTATTTT.

This clonotype was seen repeatedly, ten times or more. J is TRBJ1-1 and V is TRBV12-3 or TRBV12-4; D remains ambiguous. The CDR3 covers 13 residues. V was clipped by 8 bases and J by 4 bases, with 14 bases between them. CDR3 DNA sequence: TGTGCCAGCTTTACAGAAGGCACCACTGAAGCTTTCTTT. It yields the protein CASFTEGTTEAFF.

In this sample, this clonotype turned up many times. The chain carries TRBV3-1 and TRBJ2-1; 10 bases agree with TRBD2. CDR3 length equals 16 residues. The V gene end was trimmed by 3 bases and the J gene end by 8 bases; junction bases not matched to a gene: 10. Germline CDR1 reads LGHDT; CDR2 reads YNNKEL (reference sequence). This CDR3 is CASSQSSSGGAHEQFF. The CDR3 region has the DNA TGTGCCAGCAGCCAGTCCTCCAGCGGGGGGGCCCATGAGCAGTTCTTC.

The table lists this clonotype with a few counts. The chain joins TRBV4-3 to TRBJ2-7; 12 nucleotides align to TRBD1. Germline assignment: CDR1 LGHNA and CDR2 YSLEER. The V and J ends lost 2 bases and 0 bases, in that order; junction bases with no gene match: 20. This CDR3 is 22 amino acids long. CDR3 coding DNA: TGCGCCAGCAGCCAATTTAGGCCGGGACAGGGGGCCCCTCCTGGGTTCTCCTACGAGCAGTACTTC. Residues: CASSQFRPGQGAPPGFSYEQYF.

The sample holds a few counts of this clonotype. The gene calls are TRBV4-3 and TRBJ1-4; D is unresolved. V lost 3 bases, J lost 8 bases, and 19 bases lay in between. CDR3 length: 16 amino acids. Looked up from germline, CDR1 is LGHNA and CDR2 is YSLEER. The CDR3 here is CASSHPPGEGVEKLFF. For the CDR3, the DNA is TGCGCCAGCAGCCACCCACCCGGGGAAGGAGTAGAAAAACTGTTTTTT.

The V call is TRBV6-5, the J call TRBJ1-6; D possibly corresponds to TRBD1 (5 bases). CDR3 length: 16 residues. The V gene's germline CDR1 is MNHEY and CDR2 SVGAGI. The V end lost 0 bases, the J end lost 7 bases, and 13 bases lay between the germline ends. The CDR3 nucleotides read TGTGCCAGCAGTTACTCCAGGGCGGGCCAAAATTCACCCCTCCACTTT. It codes for CASSYSRAGQNSPLHF.

This clonotype has ten or more counts. V usage is TRBV20-1 and J usage is TRBJ2-7, with TRBD2 matching over 13 bases. Germline assignment: CDR1 DFQATT and CDR2 SNEGSKA (reference sequence). Germline trimming cut 0 bases from V and 2 bases from J; bases unmatched to any gene: 4. The length of the CDR3 is 16 residues. The CDR3 DNA follows: TGCAGTGCTAGAGATGTACTAGCGGGGGGGACCTACGAGCAGTACTTC. Its protein is CSARDVLAGGTYEQYF.

This clonotype was picked up a small number of times. At one end, the junction sequence differs from germline, possibly due to a read error. In DNA, the CDR3 is TGTGCCAGCAGCCAGGGCGGAATCTGCTTC. It translates to CASSQGGICF. The chain recombines TRBV3-1 with TRBJ1-2; D gene uncertain. The CDR3 extends over 10 amino acids. CDR1 is LGHDT and CDR2 is YNNKEL in the germline V gene (reference sequence).

The rearrangement links TRBV7-9 to TRBJ2-1, with 10 bases lining up with TRBD2. With V trimmed by 5 bases and J by 6 bases, 7 bases remained unmatched. The CDR3 consists of 15 residues. From germline, CDR1 is SEHNR and CDR2 FQNEAQ (reference sequence). The CDR3 DNA reads as TGTGCCAGCAGCCCAAGCGGGGGGGTAGTCAATGAGCAGTTCTTC. It codes for CASSPSGGVVNEQFF. Supplemented by reference TRBV7-9 and TRBJ2-1, the full variable domain reads DTGVSQNPRHKITKRGQNVTFRCDPISEHNRLYWYRQTLGQGPEFLTYFQNEAQLEKSRLLSDRFSAERPKGSFSTLEIQRTEQGDSAMYLCASSPSGGVVNEQFFGPGTRLTVL.